The entry that follows covers one TCR beta chain sequence. The sample belongs to a study of blood T cell repertoires in COVID-19. Looking at the study overall: Specimens from acute and convalescent COVID-19 originated in the United States, Italy and Spain.

This CDR3 has 13 residues. Germline loops: CDR1 KGHDR, CDR2 SFDVKD. TCRdb keeps only in-frame clones here, not all; method: immunoSEQ multiplex PCR. The data contain roughly 250,000 clones, approximately 91% of them singletons. Assignment of participants to cohorts was predicated upon participant-reported clinical history. The chain combines TRBV24-1 with TRBJ2-7; 8 bases are shared with TRBD2. Input material: PBMCs or T cells enriched from blood (not recorded which). The sequence was collected from a woman aged 40 to 55 with acute COVID-19. CDR3 in amino acids: CAHRGGPLWEQYF. Written as DNA, the CDR3 is TGTGCTCACCGGGGGGGCCCCTTATGGGAGCAGTACTTC.